This paragraph covers one T cell receptor (beta chain) sequence. This specimen comes from a study of shared clonotypes between healthy human individuals. The split of CD4+ cells yielded CD45RA+ naive and CD45RA-negative memory subsets. The data were produced by immunoSEQ multiplex PCR, yet TCRdb's version contains in-frame clones alone and is incomplete. The sample lists some 1,600,000 clones, roughly 98% occurring once. The V gene end was trimmed by 0 bases and the J gene end by 4 bases; junction bases not matched to a gene: 14. CDR1 is GTSNPN, CDR2 SVGIG, per germline (reference sequence). The CDR3 contains 18 residues.

Sequenced input: naive CD4+ T cells sorted from blood. Indicated subset: CD45RA+ positively selected. The clonotype comes from a man aged 30 to 39 in good health. The chain combines TRBV30 with TRBJ2-1, with 8 bases matching TRBD2. The CDR3 here is CAWSVWPGREGFYNEQFF. The CDR3, as DNA: TGTGCCTGGAGTGTATGGCCCGGACGGGAGGGGTTTTACAATGAGCAGTTCTTC.